This entry is about one T cell receptor beta chain. Its cognate antigen is unknown. The data stem from a study of cytomegalovirus exposure and HLA in healthy donors. Overall study context: As an earlier analysis found, roughly 180 million T cells yielded fewer than 130 million unique TCR beta sequences.

The study, taken as a whole, reports: Within an earlier analysis, most TCR beta V segments proved productive either about 87% or about 30% of the time.

The PCR employed 60 Vbeta primers together with 13 Jbeta primers. Sequencing was performed with immunoSEQ multiplex PCR; in TCRdb, only in-frame clones are kept and a portion is missing. The repertoire holds under 200,000 clones, 60% to 80% seen once, with around 15% in the top ten. This TCR was recovered from a man aged 50 or older in good health and CMV-seropositive. What was sequenced was PBMCs.

CDR3 protein: CASSQDVATGQGAGGYTF. The CDR3 DNA reads TGCGCCAGCAGCCAAGATGTTGCCACGGGACAGGGGGCCGGTGGCTACACCTTC. V and J are TRBV4-3 and TRBJ1-2; TRBD1 aligns across 12 bases. With 0 bases clipped from V and 7 bases from J, the junction kept 12 bases outside the gene matches. Germline CDR1 LGHNA, CDR2 YSLEER. This CDR3 contains 18 residues.